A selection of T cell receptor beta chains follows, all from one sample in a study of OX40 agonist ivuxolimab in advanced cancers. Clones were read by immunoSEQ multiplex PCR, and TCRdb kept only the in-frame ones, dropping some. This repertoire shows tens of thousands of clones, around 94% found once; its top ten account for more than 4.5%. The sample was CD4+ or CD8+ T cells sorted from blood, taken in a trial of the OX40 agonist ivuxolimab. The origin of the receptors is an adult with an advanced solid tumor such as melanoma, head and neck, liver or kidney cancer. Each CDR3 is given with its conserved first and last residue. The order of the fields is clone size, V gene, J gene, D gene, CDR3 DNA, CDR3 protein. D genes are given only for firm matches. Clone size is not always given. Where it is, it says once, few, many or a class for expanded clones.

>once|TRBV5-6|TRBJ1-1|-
TGTGCCAGCAGCTTGTGGCAGGCCAATGAAGCTTTCTTT
CASSLWQANEAFF
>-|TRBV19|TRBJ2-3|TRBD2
TGTGCCAGTAGTATAAATGCGGGAGGGTACACAGATACGCAGTATTTT
CASSINAGGYTDTQYF
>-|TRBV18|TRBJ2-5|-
TGTGCCAGCTCCCAGAGGGGGGAGACCCAGTACTTC
CASSQRGETQYF
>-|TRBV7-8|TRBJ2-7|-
TGTGCCAGCAGCTTAGTTCGCGGCAGCTCCTACGAGCAGTACTTC
CASSLVRGSSYEQYF
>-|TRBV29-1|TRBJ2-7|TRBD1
TGCAGCGTCCCCTCGGACAGGGTGGCCGGCGAGCAGTACTTC
CSVPSDRVAGEQYF
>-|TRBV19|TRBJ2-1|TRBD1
TGTGCCAGTAGTACCGGGGACAGAGGCAATGAGCAGTTCTTC
CASSTGDRGNEQFF
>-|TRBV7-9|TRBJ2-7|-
TGTGCCAGCAGCTCCCACCGGGCGATTGTTGACGAGCAGTACTTC
CASSSHRAIVDEQYF
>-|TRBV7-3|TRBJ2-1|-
TGTGCCAGCAGCTCCCGGGACTCCTACTACAATGAGCAGTTCTTC
CASSSRDSYYNEQFF
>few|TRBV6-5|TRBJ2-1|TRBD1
TGTGCCAGCAGTGTATCGGGACAGAACTACAATGAGCAGTTCTTC
CASSVSGQNYNEQFF
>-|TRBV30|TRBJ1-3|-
TGTGCCTCCGGGCGCTCTGGAAACACCATATATTTT
CASGRSGNTIYF
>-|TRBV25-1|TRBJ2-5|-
TGTGCCAGCAAATCGCCGCCAGGGAAGTACCAAGAGACCCAGTACTTC
CASKSPPGKYQETQYF
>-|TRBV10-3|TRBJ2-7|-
TGTGCCATCAGTGCCCCTCCAAGGGGAGGAATCTACGAGCAGTACTTC
CAISAPPRGGIYEQYF
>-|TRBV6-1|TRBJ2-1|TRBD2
TGTGCCAGCTGGACTAGCGGGAGTAATTACAATGAGCAGTTCTTC
CASWTSGSNYNEQFF
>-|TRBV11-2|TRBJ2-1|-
TGTGCCAGCAGCTTAGCGGGTGGAACTTACAATGAGCAGTTCTTC
CASSLAGGTYNEQFF
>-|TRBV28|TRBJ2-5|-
TGTGCCAGCAGTTTATCCCTGAGCCAAGAGACCCAGTACTTC
CASSLSLSQETQYF
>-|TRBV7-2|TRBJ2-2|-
TGTGCCAGCAGTCCCGACTACCGGAACACCGGGGAGCTGTTTTTT
CASSPDYRNTGELFF
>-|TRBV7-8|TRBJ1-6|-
TGTGCCAGCAGCATCGACACGGCGGGTTCACCCCTCCACTTT
CASSIDTAGSPLHF
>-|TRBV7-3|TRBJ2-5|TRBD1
TGTGCCAGCAGCTTATCGGGTCACAGGGGAATCCAAGAGACCCAGTACTTC
CASSLSGHRGIQETQYF
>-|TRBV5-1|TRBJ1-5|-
TGCGCCAGCAGCTTGGTCCCCACAGGGACCAGCAATCAGCCCCAGCATTTT
CASSLVPTGTSNQPQHF
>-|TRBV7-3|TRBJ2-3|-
TGTGCCAGCAGCTTAGATAGGGAGGATACGCAGTATTTT
CASSLDREDTQYF
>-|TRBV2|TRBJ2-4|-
TGTGCCAGCAGTACGGACGGAGCCAAAAACATTCAGTACTTC
CASSTDGAKNIQYF
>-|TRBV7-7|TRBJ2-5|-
TGTGCTAGCAGCCTGGACGGAGAGACCCAGTACTTC
CASSLDGETQYF
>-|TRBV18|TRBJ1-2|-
TGTGCCAGCTCACTACCGGTCAGGGATGGCTACACCTTC
CASSLPVRDGYTF
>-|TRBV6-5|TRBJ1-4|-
TGTGCCAGCAGTTTCGGGACGGACGGGAAAAAACTGTTTTTT
CASSFGTDGKKLFF
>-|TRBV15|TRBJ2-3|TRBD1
TGTGCCACCAGCAGAATGGGACAGCCTCTGGGAACAGATACGCAGTATTTT
CATSRMGQPLGTDTQYF
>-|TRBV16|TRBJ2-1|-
TGTGCCAGCAGCCCTCTGAACAATGAGCAGTTCTTC
CASSPLNNEQFF
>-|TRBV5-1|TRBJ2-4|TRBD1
TGCGCCAGCAGCAACGGACAGGTACCGAGAAACATTCAGTACTTC
CASSNGQVPRNIQYF
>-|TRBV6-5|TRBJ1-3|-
TGTGCCAGCAGTTCAGCTTCGGCCGGAAACACCATATATTTT
CASSSASAGNTIYF
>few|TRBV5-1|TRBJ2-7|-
TGCGCCAGCAAGAGACAGGCAGACTACGAGCAGTACTTC
CASKRQADYEQYF
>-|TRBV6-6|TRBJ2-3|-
TGTGCCAGCATAGAGGGGGGGGCCACAGATACGCAGTATTTT
CASIEGGATDTQYF
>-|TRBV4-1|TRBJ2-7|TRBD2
TGCGCCAGCAGCCAAGACGTCGAGTCCGGGACTAGCTACGAGCAGTACTTC
CASSQDVESGTSYEQYF
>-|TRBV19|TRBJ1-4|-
TGTGCCAGTAGTATAGGTCGGGGGGCGAGTGAAAAACTGTTTTTT
CASSIGRGASEKLFF
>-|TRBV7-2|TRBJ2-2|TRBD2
TGTGCCAGCAGCTCGACTAGCGGGAGGGTGAACACCGGGGAGCTGTTTTTT
CASSSTSGRVNTGELFF
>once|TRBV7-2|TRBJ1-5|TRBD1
TGTGCCAGCAGTTCCGGACAGGGGAGAGGCAATCAGCCCCAGCATTTT
CASSSGQGRGNQPQHF
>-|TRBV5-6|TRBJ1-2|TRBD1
TGTGCCAGCAGCTCGACAGGGGCTATCTATGGCTACACCTTC
CASSSTGAIYGYTF
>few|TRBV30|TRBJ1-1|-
TGTGCCACCGGGACCTTAGGTCGGACTGAAGCTTTCTTT
CATGTLGRTEAFF
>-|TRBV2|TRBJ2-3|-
TGTGCCAGCAGGCTACAGGGAATGACAGATACGCAGTATTTT
CASRLQGMTDTQYF
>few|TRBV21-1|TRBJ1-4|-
TGTGCCAGCAGCCCTTCACCGGGTATGGGTGAAAAACTGTTTTTT
CASSPSPGMGEKLFF
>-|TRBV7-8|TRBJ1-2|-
TGTGCCAGCAGCGTAGGCTACTCACAGGGAAACTATGGCTACACCTTC
CASSVGYSQGNYGYTF
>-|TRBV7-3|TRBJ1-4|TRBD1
TGTGCCAGCAGGAACGACCAGGGGGAGAGGGCCTGGCCAACTAATGAAAAACTGTTTTTT
CASRNDQGERAWPTNEKLFF
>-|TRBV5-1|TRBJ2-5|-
TGCGCCAGCAGCAACAGCCAAGAGACCCAGTACTTC
CASSNSQETQYF
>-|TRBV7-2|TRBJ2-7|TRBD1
TGTGCCAGCAGCTTATCTGTCAGGGGGCGAGAGCAGTACTTC
CASSLSVRGREQYF
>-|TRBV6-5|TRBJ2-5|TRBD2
TGTGCCAGCAGTTACGAGCGGGGGGCGGAGGAGACCCAGTACTTC
CASSYERGAEETQYF
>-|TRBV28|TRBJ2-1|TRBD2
TGTGCCAGCATGATAGCGGGAGGGAATGAGCAGTTCTTC
CASMIAGGNEQFF
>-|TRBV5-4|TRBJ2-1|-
TGTGCCAGCAGCCTCCGACCGGGGGCAGGGCTCGGGTACAATGAGCAGTTCTTC
CASSLRPGAGLGYNEQFF
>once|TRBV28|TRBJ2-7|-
TGTGCCAGCAGTTTATATCCTCGGAGGGGCGTGAAGGAGACCTACGAGCAGTACTTC
CASSLYPRRGVKETYEQYF
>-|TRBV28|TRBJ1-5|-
TGTGCCAGCGGATGGACACAGCCCTCTTATAGCAATCAGCCCCAGCATTTT
CASGWTQPSYSNQPQHF
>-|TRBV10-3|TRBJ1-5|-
TGTGCCATCAGTGAGTTGGCTCAGCCCCAGCATTTT
CAISELAQPQHF
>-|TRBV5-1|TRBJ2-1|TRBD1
TGCGCCAGCAGCCCGACAGGGGTCAATGAGCAGTTCTTC
CASSPTGVNEQFF
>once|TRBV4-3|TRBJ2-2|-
TGCGCCAGCAGAGTGTCACAGAACACCGGGGAGCTGTTTTTT
CASRVSQNTGELFF
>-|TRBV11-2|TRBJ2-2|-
TGTGCCAGCAGCCTCCGGTACTCGGGCGGGGAGCTGTTTTTT
CASSLRYSGGELFF
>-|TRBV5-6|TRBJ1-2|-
TGTGCCAGCAGCCAGGGTCCCGATGGCTACACCTTC
CASSQGPDGYTF
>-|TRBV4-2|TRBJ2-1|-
TGTGCCAGCAGCCAAGCGGGAGTTAATGAGCAGTTCTTC
CASSQAGVNEQFF
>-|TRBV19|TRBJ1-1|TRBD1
TGTGCCAGTTCGCCCCCGAACCGGGACAGGGGGCGAAAAACTGAAGCTTTCTTT
CASSPPNRDRGRKTEAFF
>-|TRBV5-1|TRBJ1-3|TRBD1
TGCGCCAGCAGCTTGGGTTCCCAGGGGGCTGGAAACACCATATATTTT
CASSLGSQGAGNTIYF
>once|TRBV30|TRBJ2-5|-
TGTGCCTGGAGTCCCCGGGGAGAAGTCCGGACCCAGTACTTC
CAWSPRGEVRTQYF
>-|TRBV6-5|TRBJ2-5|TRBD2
TGTGCCAGCAGTAAATGGACTAGCGGAAGAGAGACCCAGTACTTC
CASSKWTSGRETQYF
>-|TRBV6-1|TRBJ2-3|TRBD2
TGTGCCAGCAGTGAATCGGCGGGAGGGCCAAATACGCAGTATTTT
CASSESAGGPNTQYF
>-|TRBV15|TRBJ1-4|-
TGTGCCACCAGCAGAGATCTCCCGGACGAAAAACTGTTTTTT
CATSRDLPDEKLFF